The TCR beta chain under discussion was sequenced for a study of cytomegalovirus exposure and HLA in healthy donors. The J segment lost 2 bases and the V segment lost 0 bases, leaving 6 bases of the junction unmatched. CDR1 and CDR2 from the germline V gene are SGHDN and FVKESK. The CDR3 consists of 17 residues. With 60 Vbeta and 13 Jbeta primers, the PCR was carried out. Measured with immunoSEQ multiplex PCR; TCRdb has only the in-frame clones, and not every one. The profile shows 150,000 or so clones, just over 70% of them singletons. The gene calls are TRBV14 and TRBJ2-3, with 9 positions matching TRBD2. Source material: PBMCs. This clonotype originated in a human donor in good health. CDR3 protein: CASSQDLAGGPTDTQYF. The CDR3, as DNA: TGTGCCAGCAGCCAAGATCTGGCGGGGGGGCCCACAGATACGCAGTATTTT.